A single sample is the source of the 23 T cell receptor beta chains below, sequenced in a study of blood T cell repertoires in COVID-19 (dated by TCRdb to the early 2020s). The library was prepared using the immunoSEQ multiplex PCR assay. TCRdb's version of the immuneACCESS table is confined to in-frame rearrangements and falls short of the full clone set. An unresolved V gene accounts for under half of the shortfall where checked; the remainder is of unknown origin. Present in this sample are approximately 88,000 clones, 80% of which were seen just once. The biggest ten clones account for approximately 21% of the sample. Material: peripheral blood. These receptors all come from an elderly woman with acute or convalescent COVID-19.

V is TRBV19 and J is TRBJ2-1, with TRBD2 matching over 10 bases. V was clipped by 5 bases and J by 4 bases; unmatched bases: 8. The CDR3 covers 16 residues. CDR1 is LNHDA and CDR2 is SQIVND in the germline V gene (reference sequence). The CDR3 DNA is TGTGCCAGTAGTGCATCTAGCGGGAGTAAGTACAATGAGCAGTTCTTC. It encodes CASSASSGSKYNEQFF.

This clone was counted at least ten times. This chain joins TRBV5-1 and TRBJ2-5; 10 bases fit TRBD1. In germline, CDR1 is SGHRS, CDR2 YFSETQ. CDR3 size: 14 residues. The V and J ends lost 4 bases and 5 bases, in that order; junction bases with no gene match: 5. CDR3 bases: TGCGCCAGCAGCGGGACAGGGGTCCTGGAGACCCAGTACTTC. Translating it yields CASSGTGVLETQYF.

The sample holds a few counts of this clone. The chain employs TRBV6-5 and TRBJ2-7, with D tentatively TRBD2 (5 bases). This CDR3 has 13 residues. Germline CDR1 and CDR2: MNHEY and SVGAGI. V was clipped by 6 bases and J by 6 bases, with 15 bases between them. DNA for the CDR3: TGTGCCAGCAGCGTTACGAGGGAAGGCGAGCAGTACTTC. Encoded protein: CASSVTREGEQYF.

The gene calls are TRBV29-1 and TRBJ2-3; 15 nucleotides match TRBD2. This CDR3 region has 16 residues. With V trimmed by 4 bases and J by 4 bases, 6 bases remained unmatched. CDR1 is SQVTM, CDR2 ANQGSEA, per germline. CDR3 region: CSVAGLAGGPSDTQYF. In DNA, the CDR3 is TGCAGCGTTGCCGGACTAGCGGGGGGGCCCTCAGATACGCAGTATTTT.

CDR3 sequence reads: CASKKDPGLAGGPGNNEQFF. Here the CDR3 DNA reads TGCGCCAGCAAAAAGGACCCGGGACTAGCGGGAGGGCCAGGGAACAATGAGCAGTTCTTC. The genes are TRBV5-1 and TRBJ2-1; 16 bases are shared with TRBD2. CDR1 is SGHRS and CDR2 is YFSETQ in the germline V gene. The CDR3 is 20 residues long. The trim removed 6 bases at V and 5 bases at J, leaving 17 bases unmatched.

This chain uses TRBV18 with TRBJ2-7; D perhaps matches TRBD1 (6 bases). CDR1 is KGHSH and CDR2 is LQKENI in the germline V gene. CDR3 length: 14 amino acids. Trimming shortened V by 4 bases and J by 3 bases, and 13 bases separated the two germline ends. The CDR3 here is CASSLQGTNYEQYF. Here the CDR3 DNA reads TGTGCCAGCTCACTCCAAGGGACAAACTACGAGCAGTACTTC.

The gene calls are TRBV5-6 and TRBJ1-2, with TRBD1 matching 8 bases. CDR3 length equals 13 residues. Germline V CDR1 and CDR2: SGHDT, YYEEEE. J gave up 7 bases and V 4 bases, and 6 bases lay outside the gene matches. The CDR3 coding sequence is TGTGCCAGCAGCCAATGGGACAGGACTGGCTACACCTTC. Its translation: CASSQWDRTGYTF.

The V gene is TRBV5-1, the J gene TRBJ2-2, with a possible D match to TRBD1 (6 bases). Germline lookup yields CDR1 SGHRS and CDR2 YFSETQ. V was shortened by 3 bases and J by 3 bases, with 12 bases between the two germline ends. The CDR3 is 15 residues long. The CDR3 region is CASSSRQVDTGELFF. In DNA, the CDR3 is TGCGCCAGCAGCTCCCGACAGGTCGACACCGGGGAGCTGTTTTTT.

The chain combines TRBV11-2 with TRBJ1-3; D is unclear. Germline CDR1 reads SGHAT; CDR2 reads FQNNGV. This CDR3 is 17 amino acids long. Trimming took off 1 base at V and 2 bases at J, with 15 bases between the two ends. CDR3 bases: TGTGCCAGCAGCTTAGCAGGCGCGGGGTCAGCTGGAAACACCATATATTTT. Protein sequence: CASSLAGAGSAGNTIYF.

This clone was observed once. This chain uses TRBV18 with TRBJ2-7; possible D gene TRBD1, 6 bases. CDR3 size: 12 residues. Germline V gene sequence: CDR1 KGHSH, CDR2 LQKENI. V was pared by 5 bases and J by 1 base, with 6 bases between. CDR3 protein: CASSRGSYEQYF. In nucleotides, the CDR3 is TGTGCCAGCTCAAGGGGGTCCTACGAGCAGTACTTC.

The chain has TRBV12-3 or TRBV12-4 and TRBJ2-5, with D perhaps TRBD2 (5 bases). The CDR3 loop spans 13 amino acids. Between the trimmed V and J ends, which lost 3 bases and 5 bases, there was a span of 10 bases. CDR3 loop: CASSLRARETQYF. CDR3 in DNA: TGTGCCAGCAGTTTGCGGGCTCGGGAGACCCAGTACTTC.

The rearrangement links TRBV10-1 to TRBJ1-4; 8 nucleotides agree with TRBD1. The CDR3 has 16 amino acids. Germline-derived CDR1 and CDR2 are WNHNN and SYGVQD (reference sequence). V lost 7 bases to trimming and J lost 10 bases; unmatched junction nucleotides: 17. The CDR3 DNA sequence: TGCGCCAGCACTTCCGGACAGGGAAGGTCTTGGGGAAAACTGTTTTTT. Residues: CASTSGQGRSWGKLFF.

CDR3 DNA: TGTGCCATCAGTACTAGCGCAATCACAGATACGCAGTATTTT. This gives the protein CAISTSAITDTQYF. The chain has TRBV10-3 and TRBJ2-3; 7 bases agree with TRBD2. V was clipped by 5 bases and J by 2 bases; unmatched bases: 4. The CDR3 has 14 residues. Per the germline V gene, CDR1 is ENHRY and CDR2 is SYGVKD.

The chain employs TRBV7-3 and TRBJ1-1; 8 bases fit TRBD1. The CDR3 extends over 17 amino acids. V was pared by 1 base and J by 1 base, with 8 bases of the junction left unmatched. CDR1 SGHTA and CDR2 FQGTGA come from the germline V gene. CDR3 bases: TGTGCCAGCAGCTTAATTCCCCCCGGACAGGGGAACACTGAAGCTTTCTTT. Amino acid sequence: CASSLIPPGQGNTEAFF. The whole variable domain, remainder taken from reference TRBV7-3 and TRBJ1-1, is GAGVSQTPSNKVTEKGKYVELRCDPISGHTALYWYRQSLGQGPEFLIYFQGTGAADDSGLPNDRFFAVRPEGSVSTLKIQRTERGDSAVYLCASSLIPPGQGNTEAFFGQGTRLTVV.

This clone has only a few counts. This chain connects TRBV19 to TRBJ1-1; 7 nucleotides agree with TRBD1. The CDR3 has 15 amino acids. V was pared by 9 bases and J by 4 bases, with 14 bases of the junction left unmatched. In germline, CDR1 is LNHDA, CDR2 SQIVND (reference sequence). The CDR3 DNA follows: TGTGCCAGCGCAACGGGACAGTTGGTAACCACTGAAGCTTTCTTT. It yields the protein CASATGQLVTTEAFF.

This sequence joins TRBV5-1 and TRBJ2-3, with a possible D match to TRBD2 (6 bases). CDR1 is SGHRS and CDR2 is YFSETQ in the germline V gene. The CDR3 sequence is 16 residues long. V lost 0 bases and J lost 1, with 12 bases in between. The CDR3 loop reads CASSLAGTLRTDTQYF. CDR3 in DNA: TGCGCCAGCAGCTTGGCCGGGACTTTACGCACAGATACGCAGTATTTT.

The J gene is TRBJ2-5, the V gene TRBV14; 7 positions match TRBD1. CDR3 size: 17 residues. The J segment lost 0 bases and the V segment lost 1 base, leaving 8 bases of the junction unmatched. Germline V gene data show CDR1 as SGHDN and CDR2 as FVKESK. The DNA for the CDR3 is TGTGCCAGCAGCCAAGCCCGGACAGGAAGGTACCAAGAGACCCAGTACTTC. Encoded protein: CASSQARTGRYQETQYF.

A single count supports this clone. The V call is TRBV5-1, the J call TRBJ2-3, with 12 bases that match TRBD2. The J segment lost 5 bases and the V segment lost 4 bases, leaving 8 bases of the junction unmatched. This CDR3 comprises 16 residues. The V gene's germline CDR1 is SGHRS and CDR2 YFSETQ. Written as DNA, the CDR3 is TGCGCCAGCAGCCCTGGGTCTAGCGGGGGGGAAGATACGCAGTATTTT. Translated, it gives CASSPGSSGGEDTQYF.

The V call is TRBV12-3 or TRBV12-4, the J call TRBJ1-2, with 7 bases lining up with TRBD1. This CDR3 comprises 13 residues. Losses at the gene ends were 7 bases for V and 6 bases for J; bases not matched to a gene: 8. CDR3 DNA: TGTGCCAGCACCCAAGACAGGGCAAATGGCTACACCTTC. Protein: CASTQDRANGYTF.

The chain links TRBV2 to TRBJ2-3; 9 positions agree with TRBD1. V gave up 3 bases and J gave up 4 bases; unmatched junction bases: 5. This CDR3 comprises 15 residues. Per the germline V gene, CDR1 is SNHLY and CDR2 is FYNNEI. DNA for the CDR3: TGTGCCAGCAGTGACAAGACAGGGGGTTCAGATACGCAGTATTTT. Translating it yields CASSDKTGGSDTQYF.

CDR3 nucleotides: TGTGCCAGCAGCCTACTAGCGGGGGGGGTACAAGAGACCCAGTACTTC. This sequence encodes CASSLLAGGVQETQYF. The chain links TRBV13 to TRBJ2-5, with TRBD2 matching over 13 bases. J lost 2 bases, V lost 5 bases, and 5 bases had no gene match. Germline CDR1 PRHDT, CDR2 FYEKMQ (reference sequence). This CDR3 contains 16 residues.

The chain recombines TRBV14 with TRBJ2-2, with TRBD2 matching over 15 bases. Germline V CDR1 and CDR2: SGHDN, FVKESK. Trimming at V came to 3 bases and at J to 1 base, leaving 9 bases not matched to a gene. The CDR3 contains 20 residues. The CDR3 is CASSQDPPGLAGGNTGELFF. The DNA for the CDR3 is TGTGCCAGCAGCCAGGATCCCCCGGGACTAGCGGGAGGGAACACCGGGGAGCTGTTTTTT.

This chain uses TRBV9 with TRBJ2-1; the match to TRBD2 covers 8 bases. Germline lookup yields CDR1 SGDLS and CDR2 YYNGEE. This CDR3 region has 16 residues. With V trimmed by 0 bases and J by 4 bases, 6 bases remained unmatched. CDR3 region: CASSVVGRGAYNEQFF. CDR3 in DNA: TGTGCCAGCAGCGTAGTTGGGCGGGGGGCTTACAATGAGCAGTTCTTC.